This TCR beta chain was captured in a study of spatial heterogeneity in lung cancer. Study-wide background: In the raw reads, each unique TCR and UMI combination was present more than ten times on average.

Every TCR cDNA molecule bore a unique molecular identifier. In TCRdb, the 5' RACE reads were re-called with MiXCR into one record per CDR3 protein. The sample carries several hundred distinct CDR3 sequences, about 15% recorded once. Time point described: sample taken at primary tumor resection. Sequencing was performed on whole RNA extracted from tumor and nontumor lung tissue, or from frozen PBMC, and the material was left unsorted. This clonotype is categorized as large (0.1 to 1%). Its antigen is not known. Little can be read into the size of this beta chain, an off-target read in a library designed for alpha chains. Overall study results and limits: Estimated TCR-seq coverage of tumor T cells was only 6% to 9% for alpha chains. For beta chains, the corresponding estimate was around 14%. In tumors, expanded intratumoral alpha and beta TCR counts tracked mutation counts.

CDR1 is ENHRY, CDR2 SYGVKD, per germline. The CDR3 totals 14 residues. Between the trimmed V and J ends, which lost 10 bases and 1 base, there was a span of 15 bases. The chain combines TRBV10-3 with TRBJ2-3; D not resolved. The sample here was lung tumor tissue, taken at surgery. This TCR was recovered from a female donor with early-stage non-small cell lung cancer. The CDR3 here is CARTWTPRTDTQYF. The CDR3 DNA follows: TGTGCCAGGACCTGGACGCCCCGCACAGATACGCAGTATTTT.